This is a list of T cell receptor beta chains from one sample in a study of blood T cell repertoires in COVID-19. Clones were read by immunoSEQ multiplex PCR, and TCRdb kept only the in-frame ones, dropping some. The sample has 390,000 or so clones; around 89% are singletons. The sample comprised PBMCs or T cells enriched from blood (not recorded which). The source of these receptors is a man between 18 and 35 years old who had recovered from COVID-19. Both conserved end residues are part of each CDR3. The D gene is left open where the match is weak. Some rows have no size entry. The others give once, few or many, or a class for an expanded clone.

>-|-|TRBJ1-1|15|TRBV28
CASSLSWAGNTEAFF
TGTGCCAGCAGTTTAAGTTGGGCCGGGAACACTGAAGCTTTCTTT
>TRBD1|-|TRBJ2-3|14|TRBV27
CASSPGQGPDTQYF
TGTGCCAGCAGTCCAGGACAGGGCCCAGATACGCAGTATTTT
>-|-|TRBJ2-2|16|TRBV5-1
CASSPGENSAIRELFF
TGCGCCAGCAGCCCGGGTGAGAATTCCGCGATACGGGAGCTGTTTTTT
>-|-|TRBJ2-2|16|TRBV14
CASSRQVLLNTGELFF
TGTGCCAGCAGCCGACAAGTTCTTCTTAACACCGGGGAGCTGTTTTTT
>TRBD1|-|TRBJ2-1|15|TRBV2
CASRLRQGSYNEQFF
TGTGCCAGCAGGCTGAGACAGGGTTCCTACAATGAGCAGTTCTTC
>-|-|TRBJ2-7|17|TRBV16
CASSQSEVTGLSYEQYF
TGTGCCAGCAGCCAATCGGAGGTGACAGGCCTCTCCTACGAGCAGTACTTC
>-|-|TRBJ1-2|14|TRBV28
CASLYPGKNYGYTF
TGTGCCAGCCTATACCCCGGGAAGAACTATGGCTACACCTTC
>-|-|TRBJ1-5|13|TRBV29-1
CSVAGTSGQPQHF
TGCAGCGTTGCCGGGACTTCGGGTCAGCCCCAGCATTTT
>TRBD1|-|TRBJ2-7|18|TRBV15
CATSRWGKPGQGSYEQYF
TGTGCCACCAGCAGATGGGGGAAACCGGGACAGGGCTCCTACGAGCAGTACTTC
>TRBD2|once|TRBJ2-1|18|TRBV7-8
CASSLPGLAGVRNYEQFF
TGTGCCAGCAGCTTGCCGGGACTAGCGGGAGTTAGGAACTATGAGCAGTTCTTC
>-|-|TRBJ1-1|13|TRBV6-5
CASSHGRGTEAFF
TGTGCCAGCAGCCACGGTAGGGGCACTGAAGCTTTCTTT
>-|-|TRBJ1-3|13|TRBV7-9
CASSLAVGSTIYF
TGTGCCAGCAGCTTAGCCGTCGGGAGTACCATATATTTT
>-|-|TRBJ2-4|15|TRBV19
CASSDSRLAKNIQYF
TGTGCCAGTAGCGACAGCCGTCTAGCCAAAAACATTCAGTACTTC
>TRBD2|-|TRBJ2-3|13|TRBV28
CASTESGGDTQYF
TGTGCCAGCACCGAGTCGGGAGGAGATACGCAGTATTTT
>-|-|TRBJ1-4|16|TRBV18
CASSPPTGPTNEKLFF
TGTGCCAGCTCACCCCCCACAGGGCCAACTAATGAAAAACTGTTTTTT
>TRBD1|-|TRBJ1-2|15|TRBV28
CASSHRDRVDYGYTF
TGTGCCAGCAGTCACCGGGACAGGGTTGACTATGGCTACACCTTC
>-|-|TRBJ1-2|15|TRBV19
CASSMALGAARGYTF
TGTGCCAGTAGTATGGCGCTTGGGGCCGCTAGAGGCTACACCTTC
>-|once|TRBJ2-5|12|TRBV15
CATSTKQETQYF
TGTGCCACCAGCACAAAACAAGAGACCCAGTACTTC
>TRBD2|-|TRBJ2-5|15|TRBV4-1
CASSQGSGSGETQYF
TGCGCCAGCAGCCAAGGGAGCGGGAGTGGAGAGACCCAGTACTTC
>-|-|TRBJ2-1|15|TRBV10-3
CATTRIVGPYNEQFF
TGTGCCACTACCAGGATAGTTGGTCCCTACAATGAGCAGTTCTTC
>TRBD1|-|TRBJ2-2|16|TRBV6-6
CASSYPRTGGNGELFF
TGTGCCAGCAGTTACCCGAGGACAGGGGGCAACGGGGAGCTGTTTTTT
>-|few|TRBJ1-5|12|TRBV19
CASRDTDQPQHF
TGTGCCAGCAGGGACACCGATCAGCCCCAGCATTTT
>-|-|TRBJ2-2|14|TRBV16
CASSQEQAVGELFF
TGTGCCAGCAGCCAAGAACAGGCTGTAGGGGAGCTGTTTTTT
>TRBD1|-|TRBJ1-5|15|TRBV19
CASSPRDRARRPQHF
TGTGCCAGTAGTCCGAGGGACAGGGCCCGCAGGCCCCAGCATTTT
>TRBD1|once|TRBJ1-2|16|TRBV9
CASSPLGDRGNYGYTF
TGTGCCAGCAGCCCCCTGGGGGACAGGGGGAACTATGGCTACACCTTC
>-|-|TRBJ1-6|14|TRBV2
CASSVEGVDSPLHF
TGTGCCAGCAGTGTTGAAGGGGTTGATTCACCCCTCCACTTT
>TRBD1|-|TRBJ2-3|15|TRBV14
CASNDGTANTDTQYF
TGTGCCAGCAACGACGGGACAGCGAACACAGATACGCAGTATTTT
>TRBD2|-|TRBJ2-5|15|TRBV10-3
CAISETSGEQETQYF
TGTGCCATCAGTGAAACTAGCGGGGAGCAAGAGACCCAGTACTTC
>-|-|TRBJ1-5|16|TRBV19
CASSTLLTGFNQPQHF
TGTGCCAGTAGTACCCTCCTGACAGGCTTCAATCAGCCCCAGCATTTT
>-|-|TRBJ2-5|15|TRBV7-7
CASSLLSSGQETQYF
TGTGCCAGCAGCTTGCTTTCCAGCGGCCAAGAGACCCAGTACTTC
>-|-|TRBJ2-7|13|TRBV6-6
CASSYSQRSEQYF
TGTGCCAGCAGTTACTCTCAAAGGAGCGAGCAGTACTTC
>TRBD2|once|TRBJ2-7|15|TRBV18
CASSPPTSGRYEQYF
TGTGCCAGCTCACCACCTACTAGCGGGAGGTACGAGCAGTACTTC
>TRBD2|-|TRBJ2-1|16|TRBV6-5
CASSYTGLAGVNEQFF
TGTGCCAGCAGTTACACGGGACTAGCGGGAGTAAATGAGCAGTTCTTC
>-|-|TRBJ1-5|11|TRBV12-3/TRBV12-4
CASSGLADQHF
TGTGCCAGCAGCGGACTAGCAGACCAGCATTTT
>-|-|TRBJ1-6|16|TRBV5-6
CASSLGSRQYNSPLHF
TGTGCCAGCAGCTTGGGATCACGACAGTATAATTCACCCCTCCACTTT
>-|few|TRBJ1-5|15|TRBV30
CAWSVQPGPNQPQHF
TGTGCCTGGAGTGTACAACCAGGGCCGAATCAGCCCCAGCATTTT
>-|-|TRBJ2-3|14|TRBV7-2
CASSLGQGSNTQYF
TGTGCCAGCAGCTTAGGGCAGGGGTCGAATACGCAGTATTTT
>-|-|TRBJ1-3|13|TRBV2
CATNQGSGNTIYF
TGTGCCACTAACCAGGGTTCTGGAAACACCATATATTTT
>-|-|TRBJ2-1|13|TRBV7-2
CASSLGGGNEQFF
TGTGCCAGCAGCTTAGGAGGGGGCAATGAGCAGTTCTTC
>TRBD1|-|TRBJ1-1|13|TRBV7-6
CASSSGQDTEAFF
TGTGCCAGCAGTTCCGGACAGGACACTGAAGCTTTCTTT
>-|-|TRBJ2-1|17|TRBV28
CASTASSGSSSYNEQFF
TGTGCCAGCACCGCGTCCAGCGGGTCAAGCTCCTACAATGAGCAGTTCTTC
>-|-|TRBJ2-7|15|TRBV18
CASSPPAASSYEQYF
TGTGCCAGCTCACCACCAGCGGCGTCCTCCTACGAGCAGTACTTC
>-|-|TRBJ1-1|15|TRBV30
CAWSPQMTANTEAFF
TGTGCCTGGAGTCCCCAGATGACAGCGAACACTGAAGCTTTCTTT
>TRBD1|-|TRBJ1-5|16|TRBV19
CASSTPGTGGYQPQHF
TGTGCCAGTAGTACCCCCGGGACAGGGGGCTATCAGCCCCAGCATTTT
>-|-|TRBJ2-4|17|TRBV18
CASSPRGTGLAKNIQYF
TGTGCCAGCTCACCAAGGGGGACGGGGTTAGCCAAAAACATTCAGTACTTC
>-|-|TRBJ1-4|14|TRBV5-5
CASSQTGPNEKLFF
TGTGCCAGCAGCCAGACAGGCCCTAATGAAAAACTGTTTTTT
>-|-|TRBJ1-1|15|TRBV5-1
CASSSGQSMNTEAFF
TGCGCCAGCAGCAGCGGACAGAGCATGAACACTGAAGCTTTCTTT
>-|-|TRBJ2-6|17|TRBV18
CASSPPGMRAGANVLTF
TGTGCCAGCTCACCACCGGGTATGCGGGCTGGGGCCAACGTCCTGACTTTC
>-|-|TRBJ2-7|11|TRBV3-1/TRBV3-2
CASSQAHEQYF
TGTGCCAGCAGCCAAGCTCACGAGCAGTACTTC
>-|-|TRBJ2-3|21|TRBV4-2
CASSRGDPWRIAGRSTDTQYF
TGTGCCAGCAGCCGTGGGGACCCTTGGAGGATCGCGGGGCGCAGCACAGATACGCAGTATTTT
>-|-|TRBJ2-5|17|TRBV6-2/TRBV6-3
CASSLGLWGVGRETQYF
TGTGCCAGCAGTTTAGGCTTATGGGGAGTAGGTCGGGAGACCCAGTACTTC
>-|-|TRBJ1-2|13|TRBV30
CAWSEVVGYGYTF
TGTGCCTGGAGTGAAGTAGTCGGCTATGGCTACACCTTC
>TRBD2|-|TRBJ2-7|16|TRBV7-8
CASSFPGLAGTYEQYF
TGTGCCAGCAGCTTCCCGGGGCTAGCGGGAACCTACGAGCAGTACTTC
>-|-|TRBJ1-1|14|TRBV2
CASSDPSGDTEAFF
TGTGCCAGCAGTGATCCGTCAGGGGACACTGAAGCTTTCTTT
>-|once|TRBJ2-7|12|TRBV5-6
CASSFTAYEQYF
TGTGCCAGCAGCTTTACAGCCTACGAGCAGTACTTC